The 27 T cell receptor beta chains in this list originate from one sample, sequenced in a study of CD8 T cells in Susac syndrome (dated by TCRdb to about 2019). Library construction relied on the immunoSEQ multiplex PCR assay. RNA was extracted using the RNeasy kit, and about 0.5 to 1 microgram was reverse transcribed with random hexamers. Starting from the raw public reads, TCRdb applied fastp trimming at Q25, assembled clones with MiXCR and retained in-frame beta chains. Under each unique CDR3 protein, matching rows form one entry showing the most common genes and DNA. A total of 150,000 to 200,000 distinct CDR3 sequences appear in this sample, approximately 95% of them only once. The ten top clones hold 0.15% to 0.2% of the sample. The sample comprised CD8+ T cells from PBMCs. The receptors shown here come from a human donor with Susac syndrome.

The V call is TRBV3-1, the J call TRBJ1-1; D perhaps matches TRBD1 (5 bases). CDR3 length equals 15 residues. The V and J ends lost 5 bases and 3 bases respectively, with 16 bases between them. CDR1 is LGHDT and CDR2 is YNNKEL in the germline V gene (reference sequence). The CDR3 DNA follows: TGTGCCAGCAGCGGAACGACAGCCGGGGACACTGAAGCTTTCTTT. This sequence encodes CASSGTTAGDTEAFF. Full variable domain (outside the CDR3, taken from reference TRBV3-1 and TRBJ1-1): DTAVSQTPKYLVTQMGNDKSIKCEQNLGHDTMYWYKQDSKKFLKIMFSYNNKELIINETVPNRFSPKSPDKAHLNLHINSLELGDSAVYFCASSGTTAGDTEAFFGQGTRLTVV.

The chain recombines TRBV14 with TRBJ2-1, with D possibly being TRBD2 (5 bases). The CDR3 has 15 amino acids. Germline loops: CDR1 SGHDN, CDR2 FVKESK. With 1 base removed from V and 8 bases from J, the gap between germline ends came to 15 bases. CDR3 nucleotides: TGTGCCAGCAGCCAAGCCGGGAAACGATTTGATGAGCAGTTCTTC. Protein product: CASSQAGKRFDEQFF.

This clonotype came up a few times. One end of the junction is discordant with germline, which a read error may explain. The rearrangement links TRBV7-7 to TRBJ2-7, with TRBD1 as a possible D gene (5 bases). The germline CDR1 and CDR2 sequences are SSHAT and FNYEAQ (reference sequence). This CDR3 spans 13 amino acids. The CDR3 DNA follows: TGTGCTAGCAGCCCAGGGATCTCCTACGAGCAGTACTTC. This translates into CASSPGISYEQYF.

The V call is TRBV7-9, the J call TRBJ2-1; D not resolved. This CDR3 contains 15 residues. Germline V gene sequence: CDR1 SEHNR, CDR2 FQNEAQ (reference sequence). Deletions cut 3 bases from V and 3 bases from J, with 12 bases between. The CDR3 here is CASSFQPIIYNEQFF. The DNA of the CDR3 is TGTGCCAGCAGCTTCCAGCCGATTATCTACAATGAGCAGTTCTTC. Together with reference TRBV7-9 and TRBJ2-1, the CDR3 gives the full variable domain: DTGVSQNPRHKITKRGQNVTFRCDPISEHNRLYWYRQTLGQGPEFLTYFQNEAQLEKSRLLSDRFSAERPKGSFSTLEIQRTEQGDSAMYLCASSFQPIIYNEQFFGPGTRLTVL.

This chain links TRBV7-2 with TRBJ2-7, with 8 positions matching TRBD2. After removal of 5 bases from V and 3 bases from J, the junction contained 6 bases not matched to a gene. This CDR3 is built from 14 residues. Germline V gene data show CDR1 as SGHTA and CDR2 as FQGNSA. CDR3: CASSASGGGYEQYF. In nucleotides, the CDR3 is TGTGCCAGCAGCGCCTCGGGAGGGGGCTACGAGCAGTACTTC. Full variable domain (outside the CDR3, taken from reference TRBV7-2 and TRBJ2-7): GAGVSQSPSNKVTEKGKDVELRCDPISGHTALYWYRQSLGQGLEFLIYFQGNSAPDKSGLPSDRFSAERTGGSVSTLTIQRTQQEDSAVYLCASSASGGGYEQYFGPGTRLTVT.

This CDR3 is CASSFSRESGANVLTF. The CDR3 DNA reads TGTGCCAGCAGCTTTAGCAGGGAGTCTGGGGCCAACGTCCTGACTTTC. The chain carries TRBV5-4 and TRBJ2-6; either TRBD1 or TRBD2 may supply D (5 bases each). The V gene lost 2 bases and the J gene lost 1 base, with 10 bases spanning the gap. The germline CDR1 and CDR2 sequences are SGHNT and YYREEE (reference sequence). The CDR3 runs 16 residues.

This rearrangement joins TRBV20-1 to TRBJ2-3; 13 nucleotides line up with TRBD2. The CDR3 has 15 amino acids. Germline lookup yields CDR1 DFQATT and CDR2 SNEGSKA (reference sequence). J gave up 4 bases and V 4 bases, and 5 bases lay outside the gene matches. The CDR3 is CSATGLAGRADTQYF. CDR3 bases: TGCAGTGCTACGGGACTAGCGGGGAGGGCAGATACGCAGTATTTT.

Of note for this clonotype: A read error may account for a junction end that differs from germline. J is TRBJ1-4 and V is TRBV18; D is unresolved. The germline V gene has CDR1 KGHSH and CDR2 LQKENI. The CDR3 has 13 amino acids. The CDR3 reads CASSPGTNEKPFF. CDR3 bases: TGTGCCAGCTCACCGGGAACTAATGAAAAACCGTTTTTT.

The CDR3 spells CASSPQQGEASGNTIYF. In nucleotides, the CDR3 is TGTGCCAGCTCACCACAACAGGGAGAGGCTTCTGGAAACACCATATATTTT. The chain carries TRBV18 and TRBJ1-3, with D perhaps TRBD1 (6 bases). Germline lookup yields CDR1 KGHSH and CDR2 LQKENI. The V end was cut by 1 base, the J end by 1 base, with 14 bases between. CDR3 length equals 17 residues.

V gene TRBV5-6 combines with J gene TRBJ1-2; D gene unclear. The V gene's germline CDR1 is SGHDT and CDR2 YYEEEE. V shed 4 bases and J shed 4 bases, with 11 bases lying between them. This CDR3 contains 13 residues. The CDR3 is CASSQEAIYGYTF. CDR3 nucleotide sequence: TGTGCCAGCAGCCAGGAAGCTATCTATGGCTACACCTTC.

V gene TRBV5-1 combines with J gene TRBJ1-4; no definite D call. Germline assignment: CDR1 SGHRS and CDR2 YFSETQ. Trimming cost V 3 bases and J 4 bases, with 16 bases left between them. CDR3 length: 16 residues. The CDR3 is CASSYVSGKGNEKLFF. DNA for the CDR3: TGCGCCAGCAGCTACGTTTCGGGGAAGGGTAATGAAAAACTGTTTTTT. Looking up the rest from reference TRBV5-1 and TRBJ1-4 gives the full variable domain: KAGVTQTPRYLIKTRGQQVTLSCSPISGHRSVSWYQQTPGQGLQFLFEYFSETQRNKGNFPGRFSGRQFSNSRSEMNVSTLELGDSALYLCASSYVSGKGNEKLFFGSGTQLSVL.

The chain recombines TRBV4-1 with TRBJ2-5; 7 nucleotides match TRBD2. This CDR3 contains 16 residues. V shed 4 bases and J 6 bases; nucleotides not matched to a gene: 14. Looked up from germline, CDR1 is MGHRA and CDR2 is YSYEKL. The CDR3 sequence is CASSPTQGGTTKTQYF. The CDR3 DNA sequence: TGCGCCAGCAGCCCGACTCAGGGAGGGACTACGAAGACCCAGTACTTC.

This rearrangement joins TRBV20-1 to TRBJ2-1; D may match TRBD1 or TRBD2 (5 bases each). Trimming cost V 7 bases and J 7 bases, with 11 bases left between them. Germline values: CDR1 DFQATT, CDR2 SNEGSKA (reference sequence). The CDR3 runs to 11 residues. The CDR3 region is CSVGAGNEQFF. The CDR3 nucleotides read TGCAGTGTCGGGGCTGGGAATGAGCAGTTCTTC.

The rearrangement links TRBV7-2 to TRBJ2-1; a possible D gene is TRBD2 (5 bases). Trimming stripped 3 bases from V and 7 bases from J, with 10 bases between. From germline, CDR1 is SGHTA and CDR2 FQGNSA. The CDR3 loop spans 13 amino acids. CDR3 nucleotides: TGTGCCAGCAGCTTTATCGGGGTGAATGAGCAGTTCTTC. Protein sequence: CASSFIGVNEQFF.

The chain has TRBV6-5 and TRBJ2-7, with D possibly matching TRBD1 (6 bases). V was trimmed by 6 bases and J by 1 base, leaving 13 bases between them. There are 14 residues in the CDR3. Germline V lookup: CDR1 MNHEY, CDR2 SVGAGI. In nucleotides, the CDR3 is TGTGCCAGCAGCTATAGACAGGATTCCTACGAGCAGTACTTC. This translates into CASSYRQDSYEQYF.

The chain recombines TRBV20-1 with TRBJ1-1; D not certain. CDR3 length: 13 residues. Germline values: CDR1 DFQATT, CDR2 SNEGSKA (reference sequence). Deletions cut 6 bases from V and 0 bases from J, with 11 bases between. This CDR3 reads CSARDGVNTEAFF. CDR3 DNA: TGCAGTGCCCGGGATGGAGTGAACACTGAAGCTTTCTTT.

Written as DNA, the CDR3 is TGTGCCACCAGTGATTTCGGACTAGCGGGCCCCTATGACAATGAGCAGTTCTTC. Amino acids: CATSDFGLAGPYDNEQFF. The chain uses TRBV24-1 and TRBJ2-1; the match to TRBD2 covers 11 bases. Germline V CDR1 and CDR2: KGHDR, SFDVKD. The CDR3 extends over 18 amino acids. The V and J ends lost 1 base and 5 bases, in that order; junction bases with no gene match: 9.

This rearrangement joins TRBV19 to TRBJ1-5, with a possible D match to TRBD1 (5 bases). Germline V gene lookup returns CDR1 LNHDA and CDR2 SQIVND (reference sequence). This CDR3 spans 16 amino acids. V lost 4 bases and J 7 bases, leaving 20 bases between the germline ends. The CDR3 nucleotides read TGTGCCAGTAGTACTGCGAGACTGCAACGGGGCCAGCCCCAGCATTTT. Translating it yields CASSTARLQRGQPQHF.

This clonotype appeared once. The chain recombines TRBV9 with TRBJ2-1; TRBD2 agrees at 7 bases. The V and J ends lost 2 bases and 4 bases, in that order; junction bases with no gene match: 3. The CDR3 extends over 14 amino acids. Germline V CDR1 and CDR2: SGDLS, YYNGEE. The CDR3 reads CASSVDGRYNEQFF. For the CDR3, the DNA is TGTGCCAGCAGCGTTGACGGGAGGTACAATGAGCAGTTCTTC.

The CDR3 reads CASITMNTEAFF. The CDR3 coding sequence is TGTGCCAGCATTACCATGAACACTGAAGCTTTCTTT. The gene calls are TRBV2 and TRBJ1-1; D not resolved. The V gene's germline CDR1 is SNHLY and CDR2 FYNNEI. V was trimmed by 7 bases and J by 0 bases, leaving 6 bases between them. CDR3 length: 12 amino acids.

The V gene is TRBV4-1, the J gene TRBJ2-5, with TRBD1 matching 7 bases. Germline trimming cut 5 bases from V and 5 bases from J; bases unmatched to any gene: 5. Germline CDR1 MGHRA, CDR2 YSYEKL. This CDR3 region has 13 residues. This CDR3 reads CASSEGARETQYF. CDR3 sequence (DNA): TGCGCCAGCAGCGAGGGGGCGCGGGAGACCCAGTACTTC.

The chain links TRBV20-1 to TRBJ2-7; 8 nucleotides agree with TRBD2. The CDR3 length is 16 residues. Germline CDR1 and CDR2: DFQATT and SNEGSKA (reference sequence). Trimming cost V 0 bases and J 0 bases; bases outside gene matches: 7. CDR3 in DNA: TGCAGTGCTAGAGAGGAGGGAGCGGGGGTCTCCTACGAGCAGTACTTC. It yields the protein CSAREEGAGVSYEQYF.

The chain is built from TRBV4-2 and TRBJ2-1; TRBD2 agrees at 9 bases. CDR3 size: 20 residues. The ends lost 0 bases at V and 8 bases at J; junction bases unmatched: 20. Germline V lookup: CDR1 LGHNA, CDR2 YNFKEQ. CDR3 bases: TGTGCCAGCAGCCAAGAACGCGGGGGCAAGCGGGGGGTAGGAGGGGATGAGCAGTTCTTC. This sequence encodes CASSQERGGKRGVGGDEQFF.

The chain carries TRBV20-1 and TRBJ2-5, with unresolved D. Germline lookup yields CDR1 DFQATT and CDR2 SNEGSKA (reference sequence). Trimming left V 1 base short and J 2 bases short, with 11 bases between. The CDR3 is 14 amino acids. For the CDR3, the DNA is TGCAGTGCTAGAGCGACCCCTAGGCAAGAGACCCAGTACTTC. Its translation: CSARATPRQETQYF.

CDR3 loop: CSVEGTERGGKNEQFF. For the CDR3, the DNA is TGCAGCGTTGAAGGGACGGAGCGGGGGGGAAAGAATGAGCAGTTCTTC. The chain employs TRBV29-1 and TRBJ2-1; TRBD2 matches at 10 bases. V dropped 1 base and J dropped 7; count of bases not matched to a gene: 10. CDR1 is SQVTM, CDR2 ANQGSEA, per germline. This CDR3 has 16 amino acids.

The chain is built from TRBV7-2 and TRBJ2-4, with TRBD1 identical over 7 bases. Losses at the gene ends were 2 bases for V and 6 bases for J; bases not matched to a gene: 10. This CDR3 has 16 amino acids. The germline V gene encodes CDR1 SGHTA and CDR2 FQGNSA. CDR3 nucleotides: TGTGCCAGCAGCTTATCTTGGGACAGTTATTCAAACATTCAGTACTTC. Encoded protein: CASSLSWDSYSNIQYF.

The rearrangement joins TRBV9 to TRBJ1-5, with 8 bases that match TRBD1. V shed 4 bases and J 4 bases; nucleotides not matched to a gene: 4. This CDR3 spans 14 amino acids. The germline CDR1 and CDR2 sequences are SGDLS and YYNGEE. CDR3 sequence: CASSTGQGNQPQHF. In nucleotides, the CDR3 is TGTGCCAGCAGCACCGGACAGGGTAATCAGCCCCAGCATTTT. The full variable domain, completed using reference TRBV9 and TRBJ1-5, is DSGVTQTPKHLITATGQRVTLRCSPRSGDLSVYWYQQSLDQGLQFLIQYYNGEERAKGNILERFSAQQFPDLHSELNLSSLELGDSALYFCASSTGQGNQPQHFGDGTRLSIL.